These 10 T cell receptor beta chains were all obtained from the same sample, sequenced in a study of a mutant IDH1 vaccine in newly diagnosed glioma. Time point: week 5, during vaccination. Each vaccine dose was 300 ug of mutant IDH1 20-mer peptide, with topical imiquimod. These receptors have no identified antigens. Produced via immunoSEQ multiplex PCR; TCRdb's table is partial and in-frame only. In the table there are 40,000 to 65,000 clones, around 78% of which are singletons. Specimen: PBMCs, collected from a glioma patient whose treatment included an IDH1 peptide vaccine. The receptors here all came from a woman between 40 and 55 years old with glioma.

V is TRBV13 and J is TRBJ1-4; D is unresolved. The germline V gene has CDR1 PRHDT and CDR2 FYEKMQ (reference sequence). V was shortened by 5 bases and J by 3 bases, with 16 bases between the two germline ends. This CDR3 is 16 amino acids long. The CDR3 DNA follows: TGTGCCAGCAGCCAACACCGCACTAAGGCTAATGAAAAACTGTTTTTT. Translated, it gives CASSQHRTKANEKLFF.

The CDR3 DNA reads as TGCGCCAGCAGTCCGGGGGGGGGTACAGATACGCAGTATTTT. This codes for CASSPGGGTDTQYF. This sequence joins TRBV5-1 and TRBJ2-3; 8 nucleotides align to TRBD2. V lost 5 bases to trimming and J lost 3 bases; unmatched junction nucleotides: 5. This CDR3 comprises 14 residues. CDR1 is SGHRS, CDR2 YFSETQ, per germline.

The V and J genes are TRBV10-1 and TRBJ2-1; the match to TRBD2 covers 11 bases. V lost 8 bases and J lost 10; bases outside the gene matches: 7. The CDR3 sequence is 13 residues long. In germline, CDR1 is WNHNN, CDR2 SYGVQD (reference sequence). DNA of the CDR3: TGCGCCAGCCAACTAGCGGGGGCAGGGGAGCAGTTCTTC. Its protein is CASQLAGAGEQFF.

This sequence joins TRBV7-2 and TRBJ1-6; 11 bases fit TRBD1. V shed 2 bases and J 11 bases; nucleotides not matched to a gene: 5. This CDR3 has 15 amino acids. CDR1 and CDR2 from the germline V gene are SGHTA and FQGNSA. The CDR3 reads CASSLSGTGGPPLHF. CDR3 bases: TGTGCCAGCAGCTTATCGGGGACAGGGGGACCACCCCTCCACTTT.

The chain links TRBV19 to TRBJ2-5; 8 nucleotides line up with TRBD2. Germline trimming cut 5 bases from V and 5 bases from J; bases unmatched to any gene: 13. This CDR3 has 16 residues. Germline V gene sequence: CDR1 LNHDA, CDR2 SQIVND (reference sequence). CDR3 sequence: CASSRRGDGGGETQYF. The CDR3 bases are TGTGCCAGTAGTCGGCGGGGGGACGGCGGAGGGGAGACCCAGTACTTC.

J is TRBJ1-4 and V is TRBV10-3; 8 bases align to TRBD1. The germline V gene encodes CDR1 ENHRY and CDR2 SYGVKD. The CDR3 has 15 amino acids. V dropped 0 bases and J dropped 7; count of bases not matched to a gene: 4. The CDR3 spells CAISESGQGGEKLFF. Here the CDR3 DNA reads TGTGCCATCAGTGAGTCCGGACAGGGAGGTGAAAAACTGTTTTTT.

J is TRBJ2-3 and V is TRBV5-1, with TRBD2 matching 8 bases. The germline V gene encodes CDR1 SGHRS and CDR2 YFSETQ. The CDR3 is made up of 16 amino acids. V was pared by 0 bases and J by 4 bases, with 7 bases of the junction left unmatched. CDR3: CASSLAGLGRPDTQYF. The CDR3, as DNA: TGCGCCAGCAGCTTGGCGGGACTAGGGCGGCCAGATACGCAGTATTTT.

In regard to this clone: The same CDR3 also results from other DNA sequences found in this sample. The chain has TRBV6-6 and TRBJ2-1; a weak D match, TRBD2 (5 bases). This CDR3 spans 15 amino acids. Trimming left V 0 bases short and J 4 bases short, with 10 bases between. Germline assignment: CDR1 MNHNY and CDR2 SVGAGI (reference sequence). Here the CDR3 reads CASSYSGTGYNEQFF. CDR3 DNA sequence: TGTGCCAGCAGTTACTCGGGAACGGGGTACAATGAGCAGTTCTTC.

This sequence joins TRBV14 and TRBJ2-7, with D perhaps assigned TRBD1 or TRBD2 (5 bases each). Germline loops: CDR1 SGHDN, CDR2 FVKESK. The CDR3 has 11 amino acids. V lost 0 bases and J lost 12, with 9 bases in between. Here the CDR3 reads CASSQEGRRYF. The CDR3, as DNA: TGTGCCAGCAGCCAAGAGGGACGACGGTACTTC.

The chain has TRBV7-2 and TRBJ1-3; the D gene is possibly TRBD1 (6 bases). Germline V gene data show CDR1 as SGHTA and CDR2 as FQGNSA. V lost 5 bases to trimming and J lost 7 bases, with 12 bases between them. The CDR3 consists of 13 residues. This CDR3 is CASSAHRANTIYF. The CDR3 coding sequence is TGTGCCAGCAGCGCACACAGGGCGAACACCATATATTTT.